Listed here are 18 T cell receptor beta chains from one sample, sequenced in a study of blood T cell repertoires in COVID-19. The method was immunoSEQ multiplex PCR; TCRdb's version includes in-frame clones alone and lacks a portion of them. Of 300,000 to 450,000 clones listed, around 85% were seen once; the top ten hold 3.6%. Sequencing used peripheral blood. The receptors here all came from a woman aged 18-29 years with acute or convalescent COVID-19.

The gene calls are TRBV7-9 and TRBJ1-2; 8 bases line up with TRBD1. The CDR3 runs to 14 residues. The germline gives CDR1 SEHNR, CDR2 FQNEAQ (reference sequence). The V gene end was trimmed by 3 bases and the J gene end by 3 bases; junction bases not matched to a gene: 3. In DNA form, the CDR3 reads TGTGCCAGCAGCTTCGGGACAGGTGACTATGGCTACACCTTC. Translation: CASSFGTGDYGYTF.

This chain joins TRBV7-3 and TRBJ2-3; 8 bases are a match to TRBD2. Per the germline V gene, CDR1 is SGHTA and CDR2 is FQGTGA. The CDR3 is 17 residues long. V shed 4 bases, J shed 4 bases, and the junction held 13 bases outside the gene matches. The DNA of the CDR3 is TGTGCCAGCAGCTCCATCGGAACGGGAGGGAGGGCAGATACGCAGTATTTT. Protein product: CASSSIGTGGRADTQYF.

The CDR3: CASSAGGNPPDTQYF. CDR3 DNA sequence: TGTGCCAGCAGCGCAGGTGGAAACCCACCCGATACGCAGTATTTT. This chain joins TRBV7-2 and TRBJ2-3; no firm D call. V was clipped by 5 bases and J by 6 bases, with 18 bases between them. The CDR3 spans 15 residues. Looked up from germline, CDR1 is SGHTA and CDR2 is FQGNSA.

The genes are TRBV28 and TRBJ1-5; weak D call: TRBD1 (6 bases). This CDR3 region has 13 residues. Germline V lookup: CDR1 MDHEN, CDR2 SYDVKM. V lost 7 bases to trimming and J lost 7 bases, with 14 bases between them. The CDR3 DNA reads TGTGCCAGCAATGAGGGGGATTACCAGCCCCAGCATTTT. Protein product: CASNEGDYQPQHF. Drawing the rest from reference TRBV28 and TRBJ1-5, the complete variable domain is DVKVTQSSRYLVKRTGEKVFLECVQDMDHENMFWYRQDPGLGLRLIYFSYDVKMKEKGDIPEGYSVSREKKERFSLILESASTNQTSMYLCASNEGDYQPQHFGDGTRLSIL.

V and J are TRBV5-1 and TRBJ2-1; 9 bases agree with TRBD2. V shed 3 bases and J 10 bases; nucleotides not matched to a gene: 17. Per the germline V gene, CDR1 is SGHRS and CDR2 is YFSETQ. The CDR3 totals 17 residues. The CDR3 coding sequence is TGCGCCAGCAGCTACAGCCCCCAAGCGGGAGGCCCCCAGGAGCAGTTCTTC. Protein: CASSYSPQAGGPQEQFF.

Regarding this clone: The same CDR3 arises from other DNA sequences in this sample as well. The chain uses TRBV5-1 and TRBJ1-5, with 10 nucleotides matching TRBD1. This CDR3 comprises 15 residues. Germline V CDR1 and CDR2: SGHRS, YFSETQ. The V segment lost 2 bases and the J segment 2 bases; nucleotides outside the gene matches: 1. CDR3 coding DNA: TGCGCCAGCAGCTTAGGGACAGGGGGCAATCAGCCCCAGCATTTT. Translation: CASSLGTGGNQPQHF.

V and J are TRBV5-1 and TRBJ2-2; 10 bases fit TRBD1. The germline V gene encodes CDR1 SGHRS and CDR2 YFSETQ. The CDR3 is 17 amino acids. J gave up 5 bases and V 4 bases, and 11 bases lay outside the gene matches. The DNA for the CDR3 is TGCGCCAGCAGCATTACTACCGGGACAGGGGTGACCGGGGAGCTGTTTTTT. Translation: CASSITTGTGVTGELFF.

The CDR3 coding sequence is TGTGCCAGCTACTCGACTAGCGGGCATTACTACGAGCAGTACTTC. Its translation: CASYSTSGHYYEQYF. V and J are TRBV6-5 and TRBJ2-7; TRBD2 matches 10 bases. J was trimmed by 3 bases and V by 8 bases; bases with no gene match: 10. Germline CDR1 reads MNHEY; CDR2 reads SVGAGI. CDR3 length: 15 amino acids.

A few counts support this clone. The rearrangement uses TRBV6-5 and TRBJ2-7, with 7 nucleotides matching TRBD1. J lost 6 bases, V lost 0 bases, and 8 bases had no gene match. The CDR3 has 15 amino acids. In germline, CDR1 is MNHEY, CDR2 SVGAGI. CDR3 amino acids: CASSYSTGFNSEQYF. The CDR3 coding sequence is TGTGCCAGCAGTTACTCGACAGGGTTCAATTCCGAGCAGTACTTC.

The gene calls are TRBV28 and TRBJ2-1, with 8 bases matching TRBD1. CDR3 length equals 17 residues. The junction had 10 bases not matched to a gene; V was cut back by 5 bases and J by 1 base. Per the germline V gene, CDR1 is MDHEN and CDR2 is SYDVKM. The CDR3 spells CASSLTWDRTSYNEQFF. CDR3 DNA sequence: TGTGCCAGCAGTCTAACTTGGGACAGGACGTCCTACAATGAGCAGTTCTTC.

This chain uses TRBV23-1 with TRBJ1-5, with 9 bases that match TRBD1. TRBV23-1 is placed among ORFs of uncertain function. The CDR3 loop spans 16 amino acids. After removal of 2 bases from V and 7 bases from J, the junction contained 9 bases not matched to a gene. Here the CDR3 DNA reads TGCGCCAGCAGTCAACGGGCGGACAGGGGAAACCAGCCCCAGCATTTT. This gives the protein CASSQRADRGNQPQHF.

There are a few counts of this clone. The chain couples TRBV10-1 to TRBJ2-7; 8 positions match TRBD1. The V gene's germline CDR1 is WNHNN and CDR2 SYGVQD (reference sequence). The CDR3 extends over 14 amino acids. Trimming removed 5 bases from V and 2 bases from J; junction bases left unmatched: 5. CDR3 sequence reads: CASSSDRGPYEQYF. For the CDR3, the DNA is TGCGCCAGCAGTTCCGACAGGGGACCCTACGAGCAGTACTTC.

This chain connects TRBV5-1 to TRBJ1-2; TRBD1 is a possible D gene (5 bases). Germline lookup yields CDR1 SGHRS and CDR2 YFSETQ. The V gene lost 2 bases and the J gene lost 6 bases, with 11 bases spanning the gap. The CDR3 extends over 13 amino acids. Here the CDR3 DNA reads TGCGCCAGCAGCTTTTGGGGGGATGATGGCTACACCTTC. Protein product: CASSFWGDDGYTF.

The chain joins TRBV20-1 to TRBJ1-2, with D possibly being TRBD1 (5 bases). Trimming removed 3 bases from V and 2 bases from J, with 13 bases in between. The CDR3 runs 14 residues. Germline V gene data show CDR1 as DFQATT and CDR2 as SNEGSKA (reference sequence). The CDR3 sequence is CSASLGQGNYGYTF. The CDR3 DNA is TGCAGTGCTAGTTTAGGGCAGGGAAACTATGGCTACACCTTC.

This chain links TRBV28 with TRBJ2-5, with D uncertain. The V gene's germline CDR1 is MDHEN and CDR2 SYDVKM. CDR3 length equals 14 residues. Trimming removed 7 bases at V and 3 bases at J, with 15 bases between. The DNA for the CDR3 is TGTGCCAGCACTTTTCGTGAACTCGAAGAGACCCAGTACTTC. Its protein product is CASTFRELEETQYF.

Here the CDR3 DNA reads TGTGCCAGCAGTTTAAGGGCGGGGGAGAGGCTGTACTTC. This sequence encodes CASSLRAGERLYF. The V gene is TRBV12-3 or TRBV12-4, the J gene TRBJ2-7; 7 bases align to TRBD2. J was trimmed by 12 bases and V by 2 bases; bases with no gene match: 10. CDR3 length: 13 residues.

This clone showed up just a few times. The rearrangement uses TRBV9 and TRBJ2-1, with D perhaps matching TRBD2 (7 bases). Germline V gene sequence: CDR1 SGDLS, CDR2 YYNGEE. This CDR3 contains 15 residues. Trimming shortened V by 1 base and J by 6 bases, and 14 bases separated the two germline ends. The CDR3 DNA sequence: TGTGCCAGCAGCGTAAAGAGGGAGGGGGTCAATGAGCAGTTCTTC. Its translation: CASSVKREGVNEQFF.

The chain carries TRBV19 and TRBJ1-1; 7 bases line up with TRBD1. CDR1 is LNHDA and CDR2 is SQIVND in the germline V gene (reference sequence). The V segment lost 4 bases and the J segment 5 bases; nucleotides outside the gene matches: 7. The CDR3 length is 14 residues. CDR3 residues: CASSTTGSGTEAFF. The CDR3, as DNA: TGTGCCAGTAGTACGACAGGGAGTGGGACTGAAGCTTTCTTT.